These 10 T cell receptor beta chains were sequenced from one sample in a study of cytomegalovirus exposure and HLA in healthy donors. Libraries were prepared by immunoSEQ multiplex PCR; TCRdb keeps only in-frame clonotypes and omits some of them. The table records 30,000 to 40,000 clones, around 93% of them present only once. The sample taken for sequencing was PBMCs. The receptor source for this set is a young man in good health and CMV-seronegative.

The CDR3 is CSVEGLGFYGYTF. CDR3 nucleotide sequence: TGCAGCGTTGAGGGCCTCGGTTTCTATGGCTACACCTTC. The chain uses TRBV29-1 and TRBJ1-2; D not certain. V lost 3 bases to trimming and J lost 4 bases, with 12 bases between them. Germline V gene data show CDR1 as SQVTM and CDR2 as ANQGSEA. The length of the CDR3 is 13 residues.

This sequence joins TRBV6-5 and TRBJ1-6, with D tentatively TRBD1 (6 bases). This CDR3 region has 14 residues. Germline V gene lookup returns CDR1 MNHEY and CDR2 SVGAGI. With 2 bases removed from V and 12 bases from J, the gap between germline ends came to 14 bases. CDR3 region: CASSYDRFRLPLHF. In DNA form, the CDR3 reads TGTGCCAGCAGTTACGACAGGTTTCGCTTACCCCTCCACTTT.

This clone was observed a few times. The rearrangement uses TRBV9 and TRBJ2-1; 7 bases agree with TRBD2. V was clipped by 3 bases and J by 5 bases; unmatched bases: 8. The CDR3 extends over 15 amino acids. Germline lookup yields CDR1 SGDLS and CDR2 YYNGEE. CDR3 region: CASSEAGTTNNEQFF. CDR3 nucleotide sequence: TGTGCCAGCAGCGAGGCCGGGACTACCAACAATGAGCAGTTCTTC.

The rearrangement joins TRBV5-6 to TRBJ1-6; 9 positions match TRBD1. The CDR3 has 15 amino acids. V was clipped by 2 bases and J by 5 bases; unmatched bases: 2. The germline V gene encodes CDR1 SGHDT and CDR2 YYEEEE. In DNA form, the CDR3 reads TGTGCCAGCAGCTTTGGACAGGGGCATAATTCACCCCTCCACTTT. This sequence encodes CASSFGQGHNSPLHF.

This chain connects TRBV15 to TRBJ2-2; TRBD2 agrees at 7 bases. After removal of 5 bases from V and 6 bases from J, the junction contained 12 bases not matched to a gene. Germline V gene lookup returns CDR1 LNHNV and CDR2 YYDKDF (reference sequence). This CDR3 spans 16 amino acids. The CDR3 nucleotides are TGTGCCACCAGCGGGAGCAGGGTTGGGGGGGCCGGGGAGCTGTTTTTT. The encoded protein is CATSGSRVGGAGELFF.

The gene calls are TRBV5-6 and TRBJ1-1; TRBD1 might be the D (6 bases). The CDR3 runs to 15 residues. In germline, CDR1 is SGHDT, CDR2 YYEEEE. V lost 0 bases and J lost 7, with 16 bases in between. The CDR3 DNA follows: TGTGCCAGCAGCTTGGTAGGGGGACCCTATGATGAAGCTTTCTTT. Protein: CASSLVGGPYDEAFF.

This clone was seen just once. The chain links TRBV4-2 to TRBJ2-7; 12 nucleotides align to TRBD2. The CDR3 extends over 17 amino acids. Germline trimming cut 0 bases from V and 5 bases from J; bases unmatched to any gene: 8. CDR1 LGHNA and CDR2 YNFKEQ come from the germline V gene. CDR3 sequence (DNA): TGTGCCAGCAGCCAAGAAGCTCTAGCGGGAGGGCCTAACGAGCAGTACTTC. This codes for CASSQEALAGGPNEQYF.

This sequence joins TRBV5-8 and TRBJ1-1; possible D gene TRBD1, 6 bases. CDR3 length equals 14 residues. V lost 4 bases and J 5 bases, leaving 15 bases between the germline ends. Looked up from germline, CDR1 is SGHTS and CDR2 is YDEGEE. The CDR3 loop is CASSRRLGGTEAFF. Here the CDR3 DNA reads TGTGCCAGCAGCCGTCGTTTAGGGGGTACTGAAGCTTTCTTT.

This rearrangement joins TRBV27 to TRBJ2-1; TRBD2 agrees at 7 bases. The CDR3 loop spans 15 amino acids. Trimming took 2 bases from V and 4 from J; bases not matched to a gene: 5. Germline V gives CDR1 MNHEY, CDR2 SMNVEV (reference sequence). The DNA for the CDR3 is TGTGCCAGCAGTTTAGCGGGAGAAGGGTACAATGAGCAGTTCTTC. Translating it yields CASSLAGEGYNEQFF.

This chain joins TRBV30 and TRBJ1-2; D is uncertain. This CDR3 has 14 amino acids. The V and J ends lost 3 bases and 4 bases respectively, with 15 bases between them. Germline V gene data show CDR1 as GTSNPN and CDR2 as SVGIG (reference sequence). The CDR3 DNA sequence: TGTGCCTGGAGGCCCCAACTTCTCCTCTATGGCTACACCTTC. It codes for CAWRPQLLLYGYTF.